This T cell receptor (beta chain) was captured in a study of post-analysis software for immune sequencing data. Study summary: Relapsing-remitting, secondary progressive and progressive-relapsing multiple sclerosis courses were included. Study-wide findings and caveats: There were a few TRBV segments more frequent in patients than controls, and TRBV5-6, TRBV5-1 and TRBV20-1 were among them. Pronounced co-clustering by F measure was evident among identically batched samples. Normalized Chao1 diversity was significantly reduced in patients versus controls.

This clonotype was seen a few times. What it binds is not known. With 5 bases clipped from V and 3 bases from J, the junction kept 7 bases outside the gene matches. The germline CDR1 and CDR2 sequences are SGHAT and FQNNGV. CDR3 length: 15 residues. Every TCR beta cDNA library bore unique molecular identifiers. A few hundred thousand cDNA molecules were obtained from around 1 to 9.1 million T cells. TCRdb independently ran MiXCR on the PCR reads; one entry per CDR3 protein. In the table there are 750,000 to 950,000 distinct CDR3 sequences, approximately 44% of which are singletons. The sequencing sample was made of blood. This rearrangement joins TRBV11-2 to TRBJ2-7; 10 positions agree with TRBD2. The receptor was isolated from a girl aged 5 to 17 with multiple sclerosis. For the CDR3, the DNA is TGTGCCAGCAGCCAAGGACTAGCGGACATCTACGAGCAGTACTTC. Residues: CASSQGLADIYEQYF. Full variable domain (missing parts from reference TRBV11-2 and TRBJ2-7): EAGVAQSPRYKIIEKRQSVAFWCNPISGHATLYWYQQILGQGPKLLIQFQNNGVVDDSQLPKDRFSAERLKGVDSTLKIQPAKLEDSAVYLCASSQGLADIYEQYFGPGTRLTVT.